This T cell receptor beta chain was obtained from a study of blood T cells in healthy people across ages. Study results and caveats: Comparison with aged donors showed that long-lived donors had more naive CD4+ cells and higher diversity. Across samples, TCR beta diversity tracked strongly with naive T cell percentage.

This clonotype showed up just a few times. Its target is unknown. Through a sample-barcoded 5' primer and a J-beta primer mix, a second PCR was run for roughly 6 to 12 cycles. One entry per CDR3 protein, called by TCRdb with MiXCR from the 5' RACE reads. In the table there are roughly 1.9 million distinct CDR3 sequences, about two fifths of which are singletons. All donors came from Russia, were Caucasian and healthy, and spanned ages roughly 6 to 95. Germline CDR1 is DFQATT and CDR2 is SNEGSKA (reference sequence). The CDR3 contains 15 residues. The germline V and J ends were trimmed by 6 bases and 0 bases, with 18 bases remaining between them.

This receptor was obtained from a human donor in good health. The J gene is TRBJ2-7, the V gene TRBV20-1; the D gene is possibly TRBD1 (5 bases). Sequencing was performed on blood. CDR3 sequence: CSALNGHLSSYEQYF. The CDR3 DNA reads TGCAGTGCGCTTAATGGACACCTGAGCTCCTACGAGCAGTACTTC.